One sample yielded the 3 T cell receptor beta chains listed below, sequenced in a study of response to subunit inactivated influenza vaccine. TCRdb reprocessed the RT-PCR reads via MiXCR and lists one record per CDR3 protein. Among about 780,000 distinct CDR3 sequences listed, less than 20% were seen once. This material consisted of PBMCs from blood, taken about 5 days after vaccination. These receptors were obtained from a man aged 45 to 65 who received an inactivated influenza vaccine.

This clonotype has at least ten counts. The chain is built from TRBV4-2 and TRBJ2-3; D not resolved. This CDR3 is 14 amino acids long. Deletions cut 2 bases from V and 6 bases from J, with 12 bases between. The germline CDR1 and CDR2 sequences are LGHNA and YNFKEQ. The CDR3 sequence: CASSQTVPGDTQYF. The CDR3 DNA reads TGTGCCAGCAGCCAAACGGTCCCGGGCGATACGCAGTATTTT.

This rearrangement joins TRBV28 to TRBJ2-7; TRBD2 agrees at 7 bases. Germline CDR1 reads MDHEN; CDR2 reads SYDVKM. The J segment lost 6 bases and the V segment lost 8 bases, leaving 7 bases of the junction unmatched. CDR3 length: 12 residues. The CDR3 is CASGLLAAEQYF. The CDR3 nucleotides are TGTGCCAGCGGCCTTCTAGCGGCCGAGCAGTACTTC.

The table lists this clonotype with many counts. This chain connects TRBV12-3 or TRBV12-4 to TRBJ2-2, with D possibly being TRBD1 (5 bases). Trimming pared 5 bases from V and 9 bases from J, leaving 19 bases between. CDR3 length equals 15 residues. CDR3 sequence: CASSASGMSTWELFF. CDR3 sequence (DNA): TGTGCCAGCAGTGCCTCAGGGATGTCGACCTGGGAGCTGTTTTTT.